This entry is about one T cell receptor (beta chain). The sample is drawn from a study of blood T cell repertoires in COVID-19. Study in general: Sample material is recorded as cDNA or gDNA derived from T cells, B-cell-depleted T cells, or PBMCs.

TCRdb's table, derived via immunoSEQ multiplex PCR, lists solely in-frame clones and lacks some. The sample lists about 190,000 clones; 82% were seen once. Trimming took off 8 bases at V and 5 bases at J, with 15 bases between the two ends. This CDR3 spans 13 amino acids. Looked up from germline, CDR1 is MDHEN and CDR2 is SYDVKM. The sequence derives from a woman aged 25 to 45 with acute or convalescent COVID-19. The genes are TRBV28 and TRBJ1-1; D perhaps matches TRBD1 (6 bases). Sequencing input: peripheral blood. CDR3 residues: CASGDTGLTEAFF. DNA for the CDR3: TGTGCCAGCGGGGATACAGGGTTAACTGAAGCTTTCTTT.